This T cell receptor beta chain was found in a study of T cell changes during pregnancy in multiple sclerosis. This table comes from immunoSEQ multiplex PCR, and its TCRdb copy is limited to in-frame clones, with some not included. Altogether about 53,000 clones are present, 80% to 95% being singletons, with the ten largest covering less than 0.6%. CDR1 and CDR2 (germline): LNHDA, SQIVND (reference sequence). The CDR3 consists of 15 residues. V lost 1 base to trimming and J lost 1 base, with 10 bases between them. The V call is TRBV19, the J call TRBJ1-1, with D maybe TRBD1 (5 bases). The sequence derives from a female donor with multiple sclerosis, enrolled in a pregnancy study. The sequencing here drew on CD4+ T cells from peripheral blood mononuclear cells, taken in the third trimester of pregnancy. The CDR3 nucleotides are TGTGCCAGTAGTATAGGGGGCAAAACGAACACTGAAGCTTTCTTT. Translation: CASSIGGKTNTEAFF.